The clone carrying this T cell receptor beta chain was recorded at least ten times. The iRepertoire nested amplicon-rescue multiplex PCR amplified TCR alpha and beta CDR3s from RNA. MiXCR, run by TCRdb on the multiplex PCR reads, gives a single entry per CDR3 protein. The repertoire holds roughly 350,000 distinct CDR3 sequences, with 35% to 45% as singletons. The data stem from a study of glioma-infiltrating T cells. Germline CDR1 is LGHNA and CDR2 is YSLEER. V was clipped by 8 bases and J by 5 bases, with 7 bases between them. CDR3 length: 11 amino acids. The receptor comes from a human donor with low-grade glioma or glioblastoma, undergoing nonglioma brain surgery, or in good health (not recorded which). The gene calls are TRBV4-3 and TRBJ2-1; D is unclear. Source material: glioma tissue, nonneoplastic brain tissue, or PBMCs (not recorded which). CDR3 in DNA: TGCGCCAGCGCACGGAACAATGAGCAGTTCTTC. Translation gives CASARNNEQFF.